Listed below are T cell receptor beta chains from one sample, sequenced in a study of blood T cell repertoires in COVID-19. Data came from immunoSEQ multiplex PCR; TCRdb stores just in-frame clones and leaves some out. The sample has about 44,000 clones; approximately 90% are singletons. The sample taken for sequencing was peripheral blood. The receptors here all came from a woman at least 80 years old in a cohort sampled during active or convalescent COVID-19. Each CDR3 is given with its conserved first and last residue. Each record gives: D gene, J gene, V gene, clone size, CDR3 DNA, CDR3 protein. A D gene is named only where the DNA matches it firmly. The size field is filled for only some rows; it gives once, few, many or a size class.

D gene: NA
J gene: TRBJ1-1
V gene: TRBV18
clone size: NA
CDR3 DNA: TGTGCCAGCTCACCACAACCGGTGAACACTGAAGCTTTCTTT
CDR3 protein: CASSPQPVNTEAFF

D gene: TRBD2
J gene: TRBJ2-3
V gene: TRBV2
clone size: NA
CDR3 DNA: TGTGCCAGCAGTGTCCTAGCGGGGGGCACAGATACGCAGTATTTT
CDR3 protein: CASSVLAGGTDTQYF

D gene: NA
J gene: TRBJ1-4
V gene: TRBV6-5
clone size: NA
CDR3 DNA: TGTGCCAGCAGACCTACGGCGGGGATTAATGAAAAACTGTTTTTT
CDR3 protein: CASRPTAGINEKLFF

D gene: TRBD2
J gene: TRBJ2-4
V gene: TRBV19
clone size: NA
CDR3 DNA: TGTGCCAGCAGAGCCGGGACTAGCGGAACCCTAGCCAAAAACATTCAGTACTTC
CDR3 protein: CASRAGTSGTLAKNIQYF

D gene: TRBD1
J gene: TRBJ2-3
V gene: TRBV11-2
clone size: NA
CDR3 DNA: TGTGCCAGCAGCCCCTTCTCCGGGACAGCTACAGATACGCAGTATTTT
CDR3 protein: CASSPFSGTATDTQYF

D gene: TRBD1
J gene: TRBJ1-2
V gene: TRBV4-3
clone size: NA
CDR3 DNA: TGCGCCAGCAGCCTAGGGATTCGACAGGGTGGGAATGGCTACACCTTC
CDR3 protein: CASSLGIRQGGNGYTF

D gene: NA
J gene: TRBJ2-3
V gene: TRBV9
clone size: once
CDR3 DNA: TGTGCCAGCAGCGTAGGGGCAGGGAGCACAGATACGCAGTATTTT
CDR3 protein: CASSVGAGSTDTQYF

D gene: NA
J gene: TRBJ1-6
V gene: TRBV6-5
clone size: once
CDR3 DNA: TGTGCCAGCAGTCCCTCCTCTACGGGAAATTCACCCCTCCACTTT
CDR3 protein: CASSPSSTGNSPLHF

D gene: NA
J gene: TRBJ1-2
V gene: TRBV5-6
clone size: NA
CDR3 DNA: TGTGCCAGCAGCCCGGAAAGAGGTGTGGGTGGCTACACCTTC
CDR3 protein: CASSPERGVGGYTF

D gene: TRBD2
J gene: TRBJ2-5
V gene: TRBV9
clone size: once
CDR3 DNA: TGTGCCAGCACCCCGAGGGAGCGTGTGGCGGGGGTAGGGGAGACCCAGTACTTC
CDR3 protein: CASTPRERVAGVGETQYF

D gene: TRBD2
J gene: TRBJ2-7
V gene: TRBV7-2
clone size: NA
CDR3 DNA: TGTGCCAGCAGCGTGGGGGCTAGCGGGGTTTACGAGCAGTACTTC
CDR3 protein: CASSVGASGVYEQYF

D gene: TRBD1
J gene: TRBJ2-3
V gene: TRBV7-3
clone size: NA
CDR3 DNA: TGTGCCAGCAGCTGGGGACAGCCCACAGATACGCAGTATTTT
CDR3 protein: CASSWGQPTDTQYF

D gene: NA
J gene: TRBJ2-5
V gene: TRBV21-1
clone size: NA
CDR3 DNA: TGTGCCAGCAGCGGCCCGCGGACAGGGAGACAAGAGACCCAGTACTTC
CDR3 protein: CASSGPRTGRQETQYF

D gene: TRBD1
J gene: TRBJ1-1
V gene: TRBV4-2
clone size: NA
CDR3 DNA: TGTGCCAGCAGCCAAGGGGTAACAACAGGGGGCCTCGACACTGAAGCTTTCTTT
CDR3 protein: CASSQGVTTGGLDTEAFF

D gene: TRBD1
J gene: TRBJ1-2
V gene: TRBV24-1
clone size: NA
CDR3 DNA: TGTGCCACCAGTGTACAGGGGAACTATGGCTACACCTTC
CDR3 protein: CATSVQGNYGYTF

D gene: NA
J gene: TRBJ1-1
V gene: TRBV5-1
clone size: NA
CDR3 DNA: TGCGCCAGCAGCTTAACCCTTCCGGGTTGGACTGAAGCTTTCTTT
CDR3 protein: CASSLTLPGWTEAFF

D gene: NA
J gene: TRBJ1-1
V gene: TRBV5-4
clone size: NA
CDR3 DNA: TGTGCCAGCAGCTTGGGGCAGGACTACACTGAAGCTTTCTTT
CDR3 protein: CASSLGQDYTEAFF

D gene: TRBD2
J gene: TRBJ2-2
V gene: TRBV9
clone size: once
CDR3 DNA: TGTGCCAGCAGCGTCCGGACCGGGACTAGCGGGAGTTCCGGGGAGCTGTTTTTT
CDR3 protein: CASSVRTGTSGSSGELFF

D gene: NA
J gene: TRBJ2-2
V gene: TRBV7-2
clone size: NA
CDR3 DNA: TGTGCCAGCAGCTGGCGGGGACAGCACACCGGGGAGCTGTTTTTT
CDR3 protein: CASSWRGQHTGELFF

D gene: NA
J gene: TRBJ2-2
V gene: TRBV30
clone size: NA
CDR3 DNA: TGTGCCTGGCGGCTCGGGGGAGCCCCCGGGGAGCTGTTTTTT
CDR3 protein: CAWRLGGAPGELFF

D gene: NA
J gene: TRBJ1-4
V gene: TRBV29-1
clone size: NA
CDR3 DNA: TGCAGCGCCCAGGGTCGGAACGATGAAAAACTGTTTTTT
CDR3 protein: CSAQGRNDEKLFF

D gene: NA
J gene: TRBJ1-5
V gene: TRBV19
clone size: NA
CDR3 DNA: TGTGCCACTCGGAGACAGACGAATCAGCCCCAGCATTTT
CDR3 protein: CATRRQTNQPQHF

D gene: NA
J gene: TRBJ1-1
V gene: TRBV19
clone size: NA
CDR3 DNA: TGTGCCAGTAGTATACGGTTGTCGACCGACAGTAACACTGAAGCTTTCTTT
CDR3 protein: CASSIRLSTDSNTEAFF

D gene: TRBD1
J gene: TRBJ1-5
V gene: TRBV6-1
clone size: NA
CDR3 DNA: TGTGCCAGCAGTGAATTGGACAGGCTAAATCAGCCCCAGCATTTT
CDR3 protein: CASSELDRLNQPQHF

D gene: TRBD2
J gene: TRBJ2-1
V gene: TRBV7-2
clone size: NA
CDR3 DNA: TGTGCCAGCAGCGTGCTAGCGGGGCACTACAATGAGCAGTTCTTC
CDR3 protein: CASSVLAGHYNEQFF

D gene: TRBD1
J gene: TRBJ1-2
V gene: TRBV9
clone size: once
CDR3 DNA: TGTGCCAGCAGCCCGTGGACAGGGAATAACTATGGCTACACCTTC
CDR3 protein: CASSPWTGNNYGYTF

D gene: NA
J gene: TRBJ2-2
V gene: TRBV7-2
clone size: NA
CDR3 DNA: TGTGCCAGCAGCTTAGTCGAGGGCGGGGAGCTGTTTTTT
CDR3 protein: CASSLVEGGELFF

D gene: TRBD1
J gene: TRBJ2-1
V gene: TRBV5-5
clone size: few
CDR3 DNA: TGTGCCAGCAGCGCTAGGGACAGTCCCAATGAGCAGTTCTTC
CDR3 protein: CASSARDSPNEQFF

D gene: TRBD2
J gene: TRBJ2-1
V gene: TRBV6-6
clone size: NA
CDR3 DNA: TGTGCCAGCAGTTACTTGGCTAGCGGGATGGCTGAGCAGTTCTTC
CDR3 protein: CASSYLASGMAEQFF

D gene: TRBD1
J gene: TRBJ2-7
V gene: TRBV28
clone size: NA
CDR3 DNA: TGTGCCAGCAGAGGCCAGGGGGCGCGCGAGCAGTACTTC
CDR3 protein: CASRGQGAREQYF

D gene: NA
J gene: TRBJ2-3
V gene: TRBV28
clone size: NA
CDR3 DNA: TGTGCCAGCAGCCGCGCTAGCACAGATACGCAGTATTTT
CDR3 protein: CASSRASTDTQYF

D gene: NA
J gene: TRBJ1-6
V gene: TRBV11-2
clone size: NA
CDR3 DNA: TGTGCCAGCAGCCCCAGTGTTTTGGGACAATGGAATTCACCCCTCCACTTT
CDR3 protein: CASSPSVLGQWNSPLHF

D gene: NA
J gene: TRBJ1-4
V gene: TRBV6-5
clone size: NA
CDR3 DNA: TGTGCCAGCAGATTGGCCGAGGCGGATGAAAAACTGTTTTTT
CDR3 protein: CASRLAEADEKLFF

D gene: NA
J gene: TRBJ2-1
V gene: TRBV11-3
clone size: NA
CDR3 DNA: TGTGCCAGCACGCGCAGGGATGGGAAGGCCTACAATGAGCAGTTCTTC
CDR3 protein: CASTRRDGKAYNEQFF

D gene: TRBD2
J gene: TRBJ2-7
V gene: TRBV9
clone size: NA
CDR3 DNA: TGTGCCAGCAGCGTAAATCCCAGCGGGGCGTCCTACGAGCAGTACTTC
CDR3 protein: CASSVNPSGASYEQYF

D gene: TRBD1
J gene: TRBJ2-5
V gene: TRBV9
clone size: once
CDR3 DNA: TGTGCCAGCTCCCCCCCAACAGGGGGGCTACAAGAGACCCAGTACTTC
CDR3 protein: CASSPPTGGLQETQYF

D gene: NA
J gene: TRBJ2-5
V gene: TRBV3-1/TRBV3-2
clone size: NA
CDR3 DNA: TGTGCCAGCAGCCAGTGGGAGGTATCCCAAGAGACCCAGTACTTC
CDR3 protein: CASSQWEVSQETQYF